This T cell receptor beta chain was sequenced for a study of blood T cells in healthy people across ages. Germline-derived CDR1 and CDR2 are PRHDT and FYEKMQ (reference sequence). The CDR3 contains 16 residues. With 1 base removed from V and 2 bases from J, the gap between germline ends came to 14 bases. Together with a sample-barcoded 5' primer, a J-beta primer mix was included in a second PCR lasting about 7 to 12 cycles. Each TCR beta cDNA got a 12-nucleotide random molecular identifier. Using its own MiXCR run on the 5' RACE reads, TCRdb lists one record per CDR3 protein. The repertoire consists of 710,000 or so distinct CDR3 sequences, with roughly 32% occurring once and the leading ten covering 15%. In this sample, this clonotype turned up once. The authors drew ten milliliters of peripheral blood from each donor.

The sequencing sample was made of blood. This receptor was taken from a woman of 80 years or more in good health. V and J are TRBV13 and TRBJ1-2, with D maybe TRBD1 (6 bases). The CDR3 DNA reads as TGTGCCAGCAGCTTAGTTTCGCGGACAGCCAACTATGGCTACACCTTC. Protein: CASSLVSRTANYGYTF.